These 26 T cell receptor beta chains came from one sample sequenced in a study of blood T cell repertoires in COVID-19 (dated by TCRdb to the early 2020s). The library was built by means of the immunoSEQ multiplex PCR assay. TCRdb took this table from immuneACCESS and kept in-frame rearrangements with V and J called. Such tables lack part of the clones; where checked against another copy, unresolved V genes explain under half of the gap, and the rest is unexplained. In all, the sample holds 150,000 to 200,000 clones, and approximately 90% of those were seen once. Around 24% of the sample goes to the ten largest clones. Specimen: PBMCs or T cells enriched from blood (not recorded which). These receptors originate from a woman in her forties in a cohort exposed to, infected with or recovered from COVID-19 (not recorded which).

The chain combines TRBV12-3 or TRBV12-4 with TRBJ2-7, with D uncertain. The ends were cut back, 1 base at V and 2 bases at J, with 6 bases in the middle. The CDR3 has 13 amino acids. The DNA for the CDR3 is TGTGCCAGCAGTTTAGGGCCAACCTACGAGCAGTACTTC. Its protein product is CASSLGPTYEQYF.

The V gene is TRBV5-8, the J gene TRBJ1-2; D unresolved. Trimming shortened V by 3 bases and J by 0 bases, and 9 bases separated the two germline ends. The CDR3 spans 14 residues. Germline lookup yields CDR1 SGHTS and CDR2 YDEGEE. Here the CDR3 reads CASSWVEANYGYTF. The CDR3 bases are TGTGCCAGCAGCTGGGTCGAGGCTAACTATGGCTACACCTTC.

This clone was recorded a few times. The genes are TRBV7-9 and TRBJ1-2; a weak D match, TRBD1 (6 bases). This CDR3 comprises 13 residues. The V and J ends lost 2 bases and 4 bases respectively, with 8 bases between them. In germline, CDR1 is SEHNR, CDR2 FQNEAQ (reference sequence). In DNA form, the CDR3 reads TGTGCCAGCAGCTTAAAACAGGGCTATGGCTACACCTTC. Protein: CASSLKQGYGYTF.

V gene TRBV4-3 combines with J gene TRBJ2-7, with TRBD2 matching 8 bases. The CDR3 is 16 residues long. Germline V gene data show CDR1 as LGHNA and CDR2 as YSLEER. The trim removed 4 bases at V and 5 bases at J, leaving 13 bases unmatched. This CDR3 is CASSRSGAGVENEQYF. The CDR3 DNA reads as TGCGCCAGCAGCCGCTCAGGAGCGGGAGTTGAAAACGAGCAGTACTTC.

The chain couples TRBV27 to TRBJ1-2; D might be TRBD1 (6 bases). Trimming took off 5 bases at V and 0 bases at J, with 10 bases between the two ends. The CDR3 consists of 14 residues. In germline, CDR1 is MNHEY, CDR2 SMNVEV (reference sequence). The CDR3: CASSRQGSNYGYTF. The CDR3 DNA reads as TGTGCCAGCAGTCGCCAGGGGTCTAACTATGGCTACACCTTC.

The chain is built from TRBV7-9 and TRBJ2-7; 8 nucleotides agree with TRBD1. Trimming removed 5 bases from V and 1 base from J; junction bases left unmatched: 10. CDR3 length: 16 amino acids. Looked up from germline, CDR1 is SEHNR and CDR2 is FQNEAQ (reference sequence). CDR3 sequence (DNA): TGTGCCAGCAGCGGGCGGACAGGGACCTTTTCCTACGAGCAGTACTTC. Its translation is CASSGRTGTFSYEQYF.

This chain links TRBV5-5 with TRBJ2-7; no clear D. Trimming cost V 5 bases and J 0 bases, with 15 bases left between them. The V gene's germline CDR1 is SGHKS and CDR2 YYEKEE (reference sequence). There are 15 residues in the CDR3. CDR3 in DNA: TGTGCCAGCAGACGACTCCAATTGAGCTCCTACGAGCAGTACTTC. Protein product: CASRRLQLSSYEQYF.

The V gene is TRBV7-8, the J gene TRBJ2-3, with 11 bases fitting TRBD2. Per germline, CDR1 SGHVS and CDR2 FQNEAQ. The CDR3 runs to 20 residues. Losses at the gene ends were 2 bases for V and 0 bases for J; bases not matched to a gene: 13. CDR3 sequence reads: CASSLFASGRPPRSTDTQYF. Written as DNA, the CDR3 is TGTGCCAGCAGCTTATTTGCTAGCGGGAGGCCCCCTCGAAGCACAGATACGCAGTATTTT.

This clone has only a few counts. The V call is TRBV5-1, the J call TRBJ2-1; 9 nucleotides match TRBD2. The CDR3 is 16 amino acids. J gave up 6 bases and V 4 bases, and 11 bases lay outside the gene matches. Germline values: CDR1 SGHRS, CDR2 YFSETQ. The CDR3 coding sequence is TGCGCCAGCAGCCCGCAACTAGCGGGCGGGATCAATGAGCAGTTCTTC. This codes for CASSPQLAGGINEQFF.

The gene calls are TRBV7-8 and TRBJ2-1; D is uncertain. Trimming removed 4 bases at V and 1 base at J, with 11 bases between. The CDR3 runs 15 residues. From germline, CDR1 is SGHVS and CDR2 FQNEAQ. The CDR3 coding sequence is TGTGCCAGCAGCTACCCCTCCGGGTCCTACAATGAGCAGTTCTTC. Protein sequence: CASSYPSGSYNEQFF.

The CDR3 region is CASSPTGEVVPLHF. The CDR3 DNA follows: TGTGCCAGCAGTCCGACAGGGGAAGTGGTACCCCTCCACTTT. This chain connects TRBV28 to TRBJ1-6; 8 bases agree with TRBD1. Germline-derived CDR1 and CDR2 are MDHEN and SYDVKM. This CDR3 region has 14 residues. J lost 12 bases, V lost 5 bases, and 9 bases had no gene match.

V usage is TRBV24-1 and J usage is TRBJ1-2; possible D gene TRBD1, 6 bases. The CDR3 totals 14 residues. The V end was cut by 2 bases, the J end by 8 bases, with 14 bases between. The germline V gene has CDR1 KGHDR and CDR2 SFDVKD. The CDR3 sequence is CATSDSTGPGGYTF. The CDR3 DNA sequence: TGTGCCACCAGTGATTCAACAGGGCCAGGGGGCTACACCTTC.

This clone was seen a handful of times. This chain uses TRBV9 with TRBJ2-1; 8 positions agree with TRBD2. This CDR3 contains 16 residues. Trimming took 5 bases from V and 0 from J; bases not matched to a gene: 7. Germline loops: CDR1 SGDLS, CDR2 YYNGEE. This CDR3 reads CASSVLAAGSYNEQFF. The DNA of the CDR3 is TGTGCCAGCAGTGTACTAGCGGCAGGCTCCTACAATGAGCAGTTCTTC.

This clone was seen a single time. The chain joins TRBV6-5 to TRBJ1-1; D is unclear. CDR1 and CDR2 (germline): MNHEY, SVGAGI. This CDR3 has 13 residues. V lost 11 bases and J lost 1, with 14 bases in between. CDR3 in DNA: TGTGCCGGATCGGAGGACCCGAACACTGAAGCTTTCTTT. Amino acid sequence: CAGSEDPNTEAFF.

The V call is TRBV7-2, the J call TRBJ1-5, with a possible D match to TRBD1 (5 bases). V lost 5 bases and J 0 bases, leaving 14 bases between the germline ends. The CDR3 loop spans 16 amino acids. Germline V lookup: CDR1 SGHTA, CDR2 FQGNSA. This chain's CDR3 is CASSEHRSYSNQPQHF. The CDR3 coding sequence is TGTGCCAGCAGCGAACACAGGAGTTATAGCAATCAGCCCCAGCATTTT.

The J gene is TRBJ2-7, the V gene TRBV9; 11 bases match TRBD1. Trimming cost V 4 bases and J 4 bases; bases outside gene matches: 13. The length of the CDR3 is 17 residues. CDR1 and CDR2 from the germline V gene are SGDLS and YYNGEE. The DNA of the CDR3 is TGTGCCAGCAGCCTCGGACAGGGGGCTAGTCGGGGGTACGAGCAGTACTTC. Translation gives CASSLGQGASRGYEQYF.

This rearrangement joins TRBV4-3 to TRBJ1-2; 8 bases agree with TRBD1. Germline V gene data show CDR1 as LGHNA and CDR2 as YSLEER. Trimming took 4 bases from V and 4 from J; bases not matched to a gene: 14. The length of the CDR3 is 17 residues. The CDR3 spells CASSPARAGGFGYGYTF. The CDR3 nucleotides are TGCGCCAGCAGCCCTGCCAGGGCAGGGGGCTTCGGCTATGGCTACACCTTC.

The chain is built from TRBV28 and TRBJ2-1; D unresolved. Trimming cost V 3 bases and J 4 bases, with 4 bases left between them. CDR1 MDHEN and CDR2 SYDVKM come from the germline V gene. The CDR3 totals 12 residues. The CDR3 region has the DNA TGTGCCAGCAGTTTCGAGTACAATGAGCAGTTCTTC. It codes for CASSFEYNEQFF.

The chain has TRBV4-3 and TRBJ1-5; perhaps TRBD1 as D (5 bases). Per germline, CDR1 LGHNA and CDR2 YSLEER. The length of the CDR3 is 16 residues. V was cut by 0 bases and J by 5 bases, with 14 bases left in between. CDR3 region: CASSQDWGESHQPQHF. For the CDR3, the DNA is TGCGCCAGCAGCCAAGATTGGGGGGAATCTCATCAGCCCCAGCATTTT.

V is TRBV9 and J is TRBJ2-1; D is possibly TRBD2 (6 bases). Germline loops: CDR1 SGDLS, CDR2 YYNGEE. This CDR3 contains 17 residues. With 0 bases removed from V and 1 base from J, the gap between germline ends came to 14 bases. This CDR3 is CASSVDLGGVSYNEQFF. The CDR3 DNA reads TGTGCCAGCAGCGTAGATCTGGGCGGGGTGTCCTACAATGAGCAGTTCTTC.

The chain links TRBV14 to TRBJ1-2; TRBD1 matches at 10 bases. V lost 1 base and J lost 7; bases outside the gene matches: 3. Germline lookup yields CDR1 SGHDN and CDR2 FVKESK. The CDR3 contains 14 residues. In DNA form, the CDR3 reads TGTGCCAGCAGCCAAGTGGGACAGGGGAGTGGCTACACCTTC. This gives the protein CASSQVGQGSGYTF.

V and J are TRBV6-5 and TRBJ1-2; TRBD1 agrees at 10 bases. Germline V gives CDR1 MNHEY, CDR2 SVGAGI. This CDR3 is built from 15 residues. The V and J ends lost 5 bases and 1 base, in that order; junction bases with no gene match: 4. The CDR3 bases are TGTGCCAGCAGTCCCGGGACAGGGGTTAACTATGGCTACACCTTC. It specifies CASSPGTGVNYGYTF.

The chain recombines TRBV24-1 with TRBJ2-1; TRBD2 matches 11 bases. This CDR3 region has 17 residues. Trimming cost V 6 bases and J 7 bases; bases outside gene matches: 13. CDR1 is KGHDR, CDR2 SFDVKD, per germline. The CDR3 here is CATSSFSRTSGSNEQFF. CDR3 coding DNA: TGTGCCACCAGTAGTTTTTCCCGGACTAGCGGGTCAAATGAGCAGTTCTTC.

This clone has more than one count but fewer than ten. The CDR3 sequence is CASSEELTGAMRKLFF. The CDR3 coding sequence is TGTGCCAGCAGTGAAGAGCTAACAGGGGCCATGAGGAAACTGTTTTTT. The chain couples TRBV2 to TRBJ1-4; 7 nucleotides align to TRBD1. CDR1 is SNHLY and CDR2 is FYNNEI in the germline V gene. The length of the CDR3 is 16 residues. J lost 11 bases, V lost 1 base, and 13 bases had no gene match.

V usage is TRBV5-1 and J usage is TRBJ1-2; D not certain. Germline CDR1 is SGHRS and CDR2 is YFSETQ. This CDR3 is built from 13 residues. Trimming removed 4 bases at V and 5 bases at J, with 12 bases between. DNA for the CDR3: TGCGCCAGCAGCAAAGACGGGATATATGGCTACACCTTC. Amino acids: CASSKDGIYGYTF.

This chain joins TRBV15 and TRBJ1-1; possibly TRBD1 for D (6 bases). The CDR3 runs 15 residues. V lost 5 bases, J lost 4 bases, and 17 bases lay in between. Per the germline V gene, CDR1 is LNHNV and CDR2 is YYDKDF (reference sequence). The CDR3 DNA sequence: TGTGCCACCAGCGGCCGCCTACAGGGTTTCACTGAAGCTTTCTTT. Protein: CATSGRLQGFTEAFF.